These T cell receptor beta chains were read from a single sample in a study of response to subunit inactivated influenza vaccine. TCRdb independently ran MiXCR on the RT-PCR reads; one entry per CDR3 protein. The table has approximately 500,000 distinct CDR3 sequences, 20% to 25% seen once. Another study also made use of these data, one on T cells expressing NK-cell markers.

Sequencing used CD4+ T cells sorted from PBMCs, obtained 11 to 12 days after vaccination. These receptor sequences come from a man in his forties or fifties who received an inactivated influenza vaccine. Both conserved end residues are part of each CDR3. A D gene is named only where the DNA matches it firmly. Only some rows state a clone size, as once, few, many or a class for expanded clones.

J: TRBJ1-4
D: .
size: few
V: TRBV5-1
CDR3: CASSLASIGEKLFF
DNA: TGCGCCAGCAGCTTGGCCTCGATTGGTGAAAAACTGTTTTTT

J: TRBJ2-7
D: .
size: few
V: TRBV6-2/TRBV6-3
CDR3: CASSSPPGAGGSEQYF
DNA: TGTGCCAGCTCCTCCCCACCGGGGGCAGGGGGAAGCGAGCAGTACTTC

J: TRBJ1-1
D: .
size: .
V: TRBV29-1
CDR3: CSGGTRSTEAFF
DNA: TGCAGCGGTGGCACTCGCAGCACTGAAGCTTTCTTT

J: TRBJ2-7
D: TRBD2
size: few
V: TRBV20-1
CDR3: CSARSLAGSSYEQYF
DNA: TGCAGTGCTAGATCGTTAGCGGGAAGCTCCTACGAGCAGTACTTC

J: TRBJ1-4
D: TRBD1
size: .
V: TRBV7-2
CDR3: CASSRDSQLTNEKLFF
DNA: TGTGCCAGCAGCCGGGACAGCCAATTGACAAATGAAAAACTGTTTTTT

J: TRBJ2-1
D: TRBD1
size: .
V: TRBV29-1
CDR3: CSVEGTGMVSEQFF
DNA: TGCAGCGTTGAGGGGACAGGGATGGTCAGTGAGCAGTTCTTC

J: TRBJ2-3
D: .
size: .
V: TRBV4-3
CDR3: CASSQDMKPTDTQYF
DNA: TGCGCCAGCAGCCAAGATATGAAACCCACAGATACGCAGTATTTT

J: TRBJ2-7
D: .
size: .
V: TRBV2
CDR3: CASSNGFLNYEQYF
DNA: TGTGCCAGCAGTAACGGATTCTTAAACTACGAGCAGTACTTC

J: TRBJ2-6
D: TRBD2
size: .
V: TRBV6-1
CDR3: CASSPGGINSGANVLTF
DNA: TGTGCCAGCAGTCCCGGGGGGATAAACTCTGGGGCCAACGTCCTGACTTTC

J: TRBJ2-1
D: .
size: .
V: TRBV5-1
CDR3: CASSLAASVNEQFF
DNA: TGCGCCAGCAGCTTGGCCGCTAGCGTCAATGAGCAGTTCTTC

J: TRBJ1-2
D: TRBD1
size: .
V: TRBV3-1
CDR3: CASSQAGTVYGYTF
DNA: TGTGCCAGCAGCCAGGCCGGGACAGTCTATGGCTACACCTTC

J: TRBJ1-6
D: TRBD1
size: .
V: TRBV3-1
CDR3: CASSLTGARTPLHF
DNA: TGTGCCAGCAGCCTGACAGGGGCTAGAACACCCCTCCACTTT

J: TRBJ1-1
D: .
size: .
V: TRBV20-1
CDR3: CRGRGTEAFF
DNA: TGCAGAGGTAGGGGCACTGAAGCTTTCTTT

J: TRBJ2-1
D: .
size: .
V: TRBV7-2
CDR3: CASSLGALHTNEQFF
DNA: TGTGCCAGCAGCTTAGGGGCGCTTCACACCAATGAGCAGTTCTTC

J: TRBJ1-3
D: .
size: .
V: TRBV20-1
CDR3: CRTVLLWTGNTIYF
DNA: TGCAGGACAGTGCTTCTGTGGACTGGAAACACCATATATTTT

J: TRBJ2-1
D: .
size: .
V: TRBV29-1
CDR3: CSVDLVYNEQFF
DNA: TGCAGCGTTGATCTTGTCTACAATGAGCAGTTCTTC

J: TRBJ1-2
D: .
size: .
V: TRBV18
CDR3: CASSPPLSGSGYTF
DNA: TGTGCCAGCTCACCCCCGCTTTCCGGGTCTGGCTACACCTTC

J: TRBJ2-1
D: .
size: few
V: TRBV12-3/TRBV12-4
CDR3: CASSLSARLYNEQFF
DNA: TGTGCCAGCAGCTTAAGCGCCCGTCTTTACAATGAGCAGTTCTTC

J: TRBJ2-1
D: .
size: few
V: TRBV11-2
CDR3: CASSPTRDYNEQFF
DNA: TGTGCCAGCAGCCCGACTAGAGATTACAATGAGCAGTTCTTC

J: TRBJ1-5
D: .
size: .
V: TRBV28
CDR3: CASTWGYNQPQHF
DNA: TGTGCCAGCACCTGGGGGTACAATCAGCCCCAGCATTTT

J: TRBJ2-1
D: .
size: many
V: TRBV20-1
CDR3: CSARVGLPQNRVEQFF
DNA: TGCAGTGCTAGAGTGGGACTCCCGCAAAACCGCGTTGAGCAGTTCTTC

J: TRBJ1-1
D: .
size: .
V: TRBV29-1
CDR3: CSVSRRLSTEAFF
DNA: TGCAGCGTTTCCCGGAGGCTTTCTACTGAAGCTTTCTTT

J: TRBJ1-4
D: TRBD1
size: .
V: TRBV5-1
CDR3: CASSLGDRTTNEKLFF
DNA: TGCGCCAGCAGCTTGGGGGACAGAACAACTAATGAAAAACTGTTTTTT

J: TRBJ2-6
D: .
size: few
V: TRBV20-1
CDR3: CSARRFSVLGANVLTF
DNA: TGCAGTGCTAGAAGGTTCTCCGTTTTAGGGGCCAACGTCCTGACTTTC

J: TRBJ2-3
D: .
size: few
V: TRBV7-2
CDR3: CASSFQDGDTQYF
DNA: TGTGCCAGCAGCTTCCAGGATGGGGATACGCAGTATTTT

J: TRBJ1-6
D: .
size: few
V: TRBV20-1
CDR3: CSVRLGNSPLHF
DNA: TGCAGTGTGAGGCTTGGGAATTCACCCCTCCACTTT

J: TRBJ1-1
D: .
size: few
V: TRBV12-2
CDR3: CASRLLFASEAFF
DNA: TGTGCAAGTCGCTTATTGTTTGCCTCTGAAGCTTTCTTT

J: TRBJ2-1
D: TRBD2
size: .
V: TRBV4-3
CDR3: CASSLLLGGSGSYNEQFF
DNA: TGCGCCAGCAGCCTACTCCTTGGCGGGAGCGGTTCCTACAATGAGCAGTTCTTC

J: TRBJ1-3
D: TRBD1
size: .
V: TRBV20-1
CDR3: CSAGDRLGNTIYF
DNA: TGCAGTGCTGGGGACAGACTAGGAAACACCATATATTTT

J: TRBJ1-6
D: TRBD1
size: .
V: TRBV7-9
CDR3: CASSTGTGQYSPLHF
DNA: TGTGCCAGCAGCACTGGGACAGGGCAGTATTCACCCCTCCACTTT

J: TRBJ2-7
D: TRBD2
size: .
V: TRBV7-2
CDR3: CASSTRGGSYEQYF
DNA: TGTGCCAGCAGTACCCGGGGGGGCTCCTACGAGCAGTACTTC

J: TRBJ2-1
D: TRBD2
size: .
V: TRBV7-9
CDR3: CASRSGQREGPVEFF
DNA: TGTGCCAGCAGGTCCGGTCAGCGGGAGGGCCCGGTGGAGTTCTTC

J: TRBJ2-2
D: TRBD2
size: .
V: TRBV20-1
CDR3: CSARAGTSGSRWGGNTGELFF
DNA: TGCAGTGCTAGGGCAGGGACTAGCGGGAGTCGGTGGGGTGGGAACACCGGGGAGCTGTTTTTT

J: TRBJ2-1
D: TRBD1
size: few
V: TRBV28
CDR3: CASRGQGVSYNEQFF
DNA: TGTGCCAGCAGAGGACAGGGTGTCTCCTACAATGAGCAGTTCTTC

J: TRBJ2-2
D: TRBD2
size: many
V: TRBV12-3/TRBV12-4
CDR3: CASSPASGSAGELFF
DNA: TGTGCCAGCAGCCCTGCCAGCGGGAGCGCCGGGGAGCTGTTTTTT

J: TRBJ2-5
D: TRBD2
size: few
V: TRBV4-2
CDR3: CASSQELAGNQETQYF
DNA: TGTGCCAGCAGCCAAGAGCTAGCGGGGAACCAAGAGACCCAGTACTTC

J: TRBJ2-1
D: .
size: .
V: TRBV10-3
CDR3: CAMGDSYNEQFF
DNA: TGTGCCATGGGGGACTCTTACAATGAGCAGTTCTTC

J: TRBJ2-1
D: .
size: few
V: TRBV5-1
CDR3: CASSPSTRSNEQFF
DNA: TGCGCCAGCAGCCCCTCGACTAGATCCAATGAGCAGTTCTTC

J: TRBJ2-4
D: TRBD1
size: many
V: TRBV24-1
CDR3: CATSDSAGGPQLAKNIQYF
DNA: TGTGCCACCAGTGATTCGGCAGGGGGCCCCCAACTAGCCAAAAACATTCAGTACTTC

J: TRBJ2-3
D: .
size: .
V: TRBV6-1
CDR3: CASSEIVASTDTQYF
DNA: TGTGCCAGCAGTGAAATCGTGGCTAGCACAGATACGCAGTATTTT